A selection of T cell receptor beta chains follows, all from one sample in a study of graft-versus-host responses after intestinal transplantation. Sequenced by immunoSEQ multiplex PCR; TCRdb stores in-frame clones only, minus some. Of roughly 110,000 clones listed, about 87% are singletons. For these receptors, no antigen is known. The source was unstimulated CD4+ T cells sorted from spleen or lymph node cells, collected before transplant. These receptors came from a human donor who was the organ donor for an intestinal transplant. The CDR3 runs from the conserved cysteine through the conserved F or W. A D gene is named only where the DNA matches it firmly. Rows may omit the clone size; those that give it use once, few, many or a size class.

j_gene: TRBJ1-6
v_gene: TRBV25-1
abundance: NA
d_gene: NA
CDR3nt: TGTGCCAGCAGTCGAAAGGGGAGGTCACCCCTCCACTTT
CDR3aa: CASSRKGRSPLHF

j_gene: TRBJ2-5
v_gene: TRBV7-2
abundance: NA
d_gene: TRBD2
CDR3nt: TGTGCCAGCAGCCGCAGGACTAGCGGGAGGGCGGAGACCCAGTACTTC
CDR3aa: CASSRRTSGRAETQYF

j_gene: TRBJ1-2
v_gene: TRBV11-2
abundance: NA
d_gene: NA
CDR3nt: TGTGCCAGCAGCCGAAACTTACGGGACCTTGGGAGTGGCTACACCTTC
CDR3aa: CASSRNLRDLGSGYTF

j_gene: TRBJ2-1
v_gene: TRBV25-1
abundance: NA
d_gene: NA
CDR3nt: TGTGCCAGCAGTGGAACAGGGATTTACAATGAGCAGTTCTTC
CDR3aa: CASSGTGIYNEQFF

j_gene: TRBJ1-2
v_gene: TRBV7-2
abundance: once
d_gene: NA
CDR3nt: TGTGCCAGCAGCTTAATCTCGCTTAACTATGGCTACACCTTC
CDR3aa: CASSLISLNYGYTF

j_gene: TRBJ2-7
v_gene: TRBV7-2
abundance: few
d_gene: NA
CDR3nt: TGTGCCAGCAGCTTGGGACCCCTAACCTACGAGCAGTACTTC
CDR3aa: CASSLGPLTYEQYF

j_gene: TRBJ1-5
v_gene: TRBV10-3
abundance: once
d_gene: NA
CDR3nt: TGTGCCATCCCTCCGGGACGGCTCAATCAGCCCCAGCATTTT
CDR3aa: CAIPPGRLNQPQHF

j_gene: TRBJ2-3
v_gene: TRBV18
abundance: NA
d_gene: NA
CDR3nt: TGTGCCAGCTCACCACCGGGCACACAGGGCACAGATACGCAGTATTTT
CDR3aa: CASSPPGTQGTDTQYF

j_gene: TRBJ2-7
v_gene: TRBV19
abundance: NA
d_gene: NA
CDR3nt: TGTGCCAGTAGTATAGCGGCCGGGGTCGAGCAGTACTTC
CDR3aa: CASSIAAGVEQYF

j_gene: TRBJ2-5
v_gene: TRBV29-1
abundance: NA
d_gene: NA
CDR3nt: TGCAGCGTCACCCCAATAGAGACCCAGTACTTC
CDR3aa: CSVTPIETQYF

j_gene: TRBJ1-2
v_gene: TRBV5-6
abundance: NA
d_gene: NA
CDR3nt: TGTGCCAGCAGCTTGGGCCAGGCTAACTATGGCTACACCTTC
CDR3aa: CASSLGQANYGYTF

j_gene: TRBJ2-5
v_gene: TRBV7-6
abundance: NA
d_gene: TRBD2
CDR3nt: TGTGCCAGCAGCTTAGAGACGGTAGCGGCCCTCCGGGCGGGGGCCCAGTACTTC
CDR3aa: CASSLETVAALRAGAQYF

j_gene: TRBJ2-1
v_gene: TRBV6-1
abundance: NA
d_gene: TRBD2
CDR3nt: TGTGCCAGCAGTGCCGGGACTAGCGGAAACAATGAGCAGTTCTTC
CDR3aa: CASSAGTSGNNEQFF

j_gene: TRBJ2-7
v_gene: TRBV7-2
abundance: NA
d_gene: TRBD2
CDR3nt: TGTGCCAGCAGCTTAGGATTTGGTAGCGGGAGCTCCTACGAGCAGTACTTC
CDR3aa: CASSLGFGSGSSYEQYF

j_gene: TRBJ2-2
v_gene: TRBV6-5
abundance: NA
d_gene: NA
CDR3nt: TGTGCCAGCAGGAAAACGGGGACCGGGGAGCTGTTTTTT
CDR3aa: CASRKTGTGELFF

j_gene: TRBJ2-2
v_gene: TRBV5-4
abundance: NA
d_gene: NA
CDR3nt: TGTGCCAGCTCGGTAGGGCGGGGAGGCACCGGGGAGCTGTTTTTT
CDR3aa: CASSVGRGGTGELFF

j_gene: TRBJ1-3
v_gene: TRBV9
abundance: NA
d_gene: NA
CDR3nt: TGTGCCAGCAGCGTAGAGAACCGGGGCACCATATATTTT
CDR3aa: CASSVENRGTIYF

j_gene: TRBJ1-1
v_gene: TRBV6-1
abundance: NA
d_gene: NA
CDR3nt: TGTGCCAGCAGTGAAGAGGGGCCTAACACTGAAGCTTTCTTT
CDR3aa: CASSEEGPNTEAFF

j_gene: TRBJ2-5
v_gene: TRBV7-6
abundance: NA
d_gene: NA
CDR3nt: TGTGCCAGCAGCTTAGTGCCCCCCAACCAAGAGACCCAGTACTTC
CDR3aa: CASSLVPPNQETQYF

j_gene: TRBJ2-5
v_gene: TRBV19
abundance: once
d_gene: TRBD1
CDR3nt: TGTGCCAGTAGTGTCTTTCCGGGACAGGCTAACCAAGAGACCCAGTACTTC
CDR3aa: CASSVFPGQANQETQYF

j_gene: TRBJ2-1
v_gene: TRBV2
abundance: NA
d_gene: NA
CDR3nt: TGTGCCAGCAGAGGCCAACTTCTCAACAATGAGCAGTTCTTC
CDR3aa: CASRGQLLNNEQFF

j_gene: TRBJ1-2
v_gene: TRBV7-2
abundance: NA
d_gene: TRBD1
CDR3nt: TGTGCCAGCAGCTCGCACCCACTTGACAGGGGCCATGGCTACACCTTC
CDR3aa: CASSSHPLDRGHGYTF

j_gene: TRBJ2-7
v_gene: TRBV6-1
abundance: NA
d_gene: NA
CDR3nt: TGTGCCAGCAGCTCCTTAGCGGCAAGCTCCTACGAGCAGTACTTC
CDR3aa: CASSSLAASSYEQYF

j_gene: TRBJ1-4
v_gene: TRBV5-1
abundance: few
d_gene: NA
CDR3nt: TGCGCCAGCAGCTTGGGTGGCAGAAAAGTGGGAGGACTGTTTTTT
CDR3aa: CASSLGGRKVGGLFF

j_gene: TRBJ2-5
v_gene: TRBV6-6
abundance: NA
d_gene: NA
CDR3nt: TGTGCCAGCAGTTACCGGGCGGGACACGAGACCCAGTACTTC
CDR3aa: CASSYRAGHETQYF

j_gene: TRBJ1-2
v_gene: TRBV6-1
abundance: NA
d_gene: NA
CDR3nt: TGTGCCAGCAGCAGACAGGTGAACTATGGCTACACCTTC
CDR3aa: CASSRQVNYGYTF

j_gene: TRBJ1-1
v_gene: TRBV14
abundance: NA
d_gene: NA
CDR3nt: TGTGCCAGCAGCCAGTACCGGGCCGGGAGGGGTGCTGAAGCTTTCTTT
CDR3aa: CASSQYRAGRGAEAFF

j_gene: TRBJ1-1
v_gene: TRBV5-1
abundance: NA
d_gene: NA
CDR3nt: TGCGCCAGCAGCTTACAGCCCCTGAACACTGAAGCTTTCTTT
CDR3aa: CASSLQPLNTEAFF

j_gene: TRBJ2-5
v_gene: TRBV11-2
abundance: NA
d_gene: TRBD2
CDR3nt: TGTGCCAGCAGCCCGACCTGGCGGGGGGCCAAAGAGACCCAGTACTTC
CDR3aa: CASSPTWRGAKETQYF

j_gene: TRBJ2-6
v_gene: TRBV4-1
abundance: NA
d_gene: TRBD2
CDR3nt: TGCGCCAGCAGCCGACTAGCGGGCCTTCGCTCTGGGGCCAACGTCCTGACTTTC
CDR3aa: CASSRLAGLRSGANVLTF

j_gene: TRBJ2-2
v_gene: TRBV7-3
abundance: NA
d_gene: NA
CDR3nt: TGTGCCAGCAGCCCCTGGACGCGTGTCGCCGGGGAGCTGTTTTTT
CDR3aa: CASSPWTRVAGELFF

j_gene: TRBJ2-1
v_gene: TRBV18
abundance: few
d_gene: TRBD2
CDR3nt: TGTGCCAGCTCACCGAAACCCGGACTAGTTCATGGTGAGCAGTTCTTC
CDR3aa: CASSPKPGLVHGEQFF

j_gene: TRBJ2-7
v_gene: TRBV11-2
abundance: NA
d_gene: NA
CDR3nt: TGTGCCAGCAGCTTTAACGAGCAGTACTTC
CDR3aa: CASSFNEQYF

j_gene: TRBJ2-7
v_gene: TRBV6-1
abundance: NA
d_gene: TRBD1
CDR3nt: TGTGCCAGCATAAGGGACAGGGTTCACGAGCAGTACTTC
CDR3aa: CASIRDRVHEQYF